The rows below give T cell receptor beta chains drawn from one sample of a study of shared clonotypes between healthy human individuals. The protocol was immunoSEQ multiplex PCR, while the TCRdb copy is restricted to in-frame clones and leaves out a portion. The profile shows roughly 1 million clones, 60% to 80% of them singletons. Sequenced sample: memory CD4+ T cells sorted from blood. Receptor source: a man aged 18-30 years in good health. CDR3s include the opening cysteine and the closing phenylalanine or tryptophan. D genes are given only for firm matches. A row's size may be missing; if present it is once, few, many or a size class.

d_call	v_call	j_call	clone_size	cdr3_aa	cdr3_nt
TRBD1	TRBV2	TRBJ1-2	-	CASTGTGGNYGYTF	TGTGCCAGCACCGGGACAGGGGGGAACTATGGCTACACCTTC
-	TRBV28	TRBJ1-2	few	CASSLSKGYTF	TGTGCCAGCAGTTTGTCGAAGGGCTACACCTTC
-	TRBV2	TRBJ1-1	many	CASSVGNTEAFF	TGTGCCAGCAGTGTTGGAAACACTGAAGCTTTCTTT
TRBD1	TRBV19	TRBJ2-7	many	CASTDRARKYF	TGTGCCAGCACCGACAGGGCCCGGAAGTACTTC
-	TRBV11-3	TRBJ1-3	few	CASRQRKEASQVSGNTIYF	TGTGCCAGCAGGCAACGCAAGGAGGCCTCACAGGTCTCTGGAAACACCATATATTTT
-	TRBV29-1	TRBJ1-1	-	CSVEERGRGVGNTEAFF	TGCAGCGTTGAAGAGCGGGGGCGAGGTGTAGGGAACACTGAAGCTTTCTTT
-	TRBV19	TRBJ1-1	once	CASSIRTDGHTEAFF	TGTGCCAGTAGTATACGGACGGACGGGCACACTGAAGCTTTCTTT
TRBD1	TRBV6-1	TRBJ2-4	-	CASPRDSKNIQYF	TGTGCCAGCCCTAGGGACAGCAAAAACATTCAGTACTTC
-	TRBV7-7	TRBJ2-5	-	CASSYKYQETQYF	TGTGCTAGCAGCTACAAGTACCAAGAGACCCAGTACTTC
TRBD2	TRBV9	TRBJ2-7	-	CASSGAAGGNEQYF	TGTGCCAGCAGCGGAGCCGCGGGGGGGAACGAGCAGTACTTC
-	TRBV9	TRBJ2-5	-	CASSPQNQETQYF	TGTGCCAGCAGCCCCCAAAATCAGGAGACCCAGTACTTC
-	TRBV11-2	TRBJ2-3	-	CASSLLTGATDTQYF	TGTGCCAGCAGTTTACTCACGGGAGCCACAGATACGCAGTATTTT
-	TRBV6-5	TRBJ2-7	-	CASSSVREQYF	TGTGCCAGCAGTTCCGTGAGGGAGCAGTACTTC
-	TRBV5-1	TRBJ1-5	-	CASSLGGRSNQPQHF	TGCGCCAGCAGCCTCGGGGGACGGAGCAATCAGCCCCAGCATTTT
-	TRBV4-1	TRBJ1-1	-	CASSQEPGSNTEAFF	TGCGCCAGCAGCCAAGAACCGGGCTCAAACACTGAAGCTTTCTTT
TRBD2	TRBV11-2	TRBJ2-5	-	CASSLEGLAGGQETQYF	TGTGCCAGCAGCTTAGAAGGACTAGCGGGGGGGCAGGAGACCCAGTACTTC
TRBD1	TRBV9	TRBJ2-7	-	CASSVGTVSYEQYF	TGTGCCAGCAGCGTCGGGACAGTATCCTACGAGCAGTACTTC
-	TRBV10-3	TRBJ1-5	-	CAIRSGDGNQPQHF	TGTGCCATCAGGTCCGGGGACGGCAATCAGCCCCAGCATTTT
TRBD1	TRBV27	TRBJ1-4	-	CASSLQGALDEKLFF	TGTGCCAGCAGTCTCCAGGGGGCTCTGGATGAAAAACTGTTTTTT
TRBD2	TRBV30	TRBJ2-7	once	CAWSVTSGSSYEQYF	TGTGCCTGGAGTGTAACTAGCGGTAGCTCCTACGAGCAGTACTTC
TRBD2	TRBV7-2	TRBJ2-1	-	CASKPGLAGGSSYNEQFF	TGTGCCAGCAAACCGGGACTAGCGGGAGGGAGCTCCTACAATGAGCAGTTCTTC
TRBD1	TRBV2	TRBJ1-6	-	CARQGENSPLHF	TGTGCCAGACAGGGGGAAAATTCACCCCTCCACTTT
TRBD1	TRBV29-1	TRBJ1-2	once	CSVEDPRGRIGYTF	TGCAGCGTTGAAGATCCTAGGGGGCGGATTGGCTACACCTTC
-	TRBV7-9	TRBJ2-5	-	CASSPGHAGETQYF	TGTGCCAGCAGCCCGGGACACGCAGGGGAGACCCAGTACTTC
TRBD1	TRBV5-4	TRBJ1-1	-	CASYKGQGVEGTEAFF	TGTGCCAGCTACAAAGGACAGGGGGTAGAGGGGACTGAAGCTTTCTTT
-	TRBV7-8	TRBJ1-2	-	CASSRVGVYGYTF	TGTGCCAGCAGCAGGGTCGGGGTCTATGGCTACACCTTC
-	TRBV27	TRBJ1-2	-	CASSLREGYGYTF	TGTGCCAGCAGTCTCAGGGAGGGCTATGGCTACACCTTC
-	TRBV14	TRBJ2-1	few	CASSPRESYNEQFF	TGTGCCAGCAGCCCCCGGGAATCCTACAATGAGCAGTTCTTC
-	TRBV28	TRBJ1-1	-	CASSDRLNTEAFF	TGTGCCAGCAGCGACAGGTTAAACACTGAAGCTTTCTTT
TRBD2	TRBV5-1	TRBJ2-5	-	CASSPGDSGGHPAQYF	TGCGCCAGCAGCCCGGGGGATAGCGGGGGCCATCCAGCCCAGTACTTC
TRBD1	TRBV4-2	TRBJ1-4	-	CASTPDRASEKLFF	TGTGCCAGCACCCCCGACAGGGCGAGTGAAAAACTGTTTTTT
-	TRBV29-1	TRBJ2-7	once	CSVEGQGLNEQYF	TGCAGCGTTGAAGGCCAGGGGCTCAACGAGCAGTACTTC
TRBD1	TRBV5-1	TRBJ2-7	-	CASSFGTDYYEQYF	TGCGCCAGCAGCTTCGGGACAGACTATTACGAGCAGTACTTC
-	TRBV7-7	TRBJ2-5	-	CASSFRLGETQYF	TGTGCTAGCAGCTTTAGGCTTGGGGAGACCCAGTACTTC
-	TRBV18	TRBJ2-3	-	CASSPNSLASDTQYF	TGTGCCAGCTCACCAAATTCGCTAGCCTCAGATACGCAGTATTTT
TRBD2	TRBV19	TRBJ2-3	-	CASSDRLAGVTDTQYF	TGTGCCAGTAGTGACCGGCTAGCGGGAGTGACAGATACGCAGTATTTT
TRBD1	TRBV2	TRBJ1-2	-	CASRTGGYGYTF	TGTGCCAGCCGGACAGGGGGCTATGGCTACACCTTC
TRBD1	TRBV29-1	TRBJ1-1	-	CSSGQGNTEAFF	TGCAGCTCCGGACAGGGGAACACTGAAGCTTTCTTT
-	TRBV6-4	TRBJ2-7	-	CASSAARGNGCEQYF	TGTGCCAGCAGTGCAGCCCGGGGGAATGGATGCGAGCAGTACTTC
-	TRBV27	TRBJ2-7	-	CASSPRQTTAYEQYF	TGTGCCAGCAGTCCGAGACAGACCACAGCCTACGAGCAGTACTTC
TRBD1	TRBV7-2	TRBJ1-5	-	CASSSRTGSNQPQHF	TGTGCCAGCAGCTCCCGGACAGGCTCCAATCAGCCCCAGCATTTT
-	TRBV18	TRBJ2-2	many	CASSRTENAGELFF	TGTGCCAGCTCCCGGACAGAGAACGCCGGGGAGCTGTTTTTT
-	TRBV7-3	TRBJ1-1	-	CASSPGTGLYTEAFF	TGTGCCAGCAGCCCAGGAACAGGGTTGTACACTGAAGCTTTCTTT
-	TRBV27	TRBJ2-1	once	CASSLKRALTGNEQFF	TGTGCCAGCAGCCTAAAGCGGGCGCTCACTGGGAATGAGCAGTTCTTC
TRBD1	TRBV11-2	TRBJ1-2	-	CASSSGQGYGYTF	TGTGCCAGCAGCTCCGGACAGGGGTATGGCTACACCTTC
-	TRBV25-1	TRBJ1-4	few	CASRDSTRTNEKLFF	TGTGCCAGCAGGGATTCGACCCGGACTAATGAAAAACTGTTTTTT
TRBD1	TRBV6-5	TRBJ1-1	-	CASRLGQEGTEAFF	TGTGCCAGCAGGCTGGGACAGGAAGGCACTGAAGCTTTCTTT
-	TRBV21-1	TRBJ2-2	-	CASSKLNRGPGGELFF	TGTGCCAGCAGCAAATTAAACAGGGGGCCAGGCGGGGAGCTGTTTTTT
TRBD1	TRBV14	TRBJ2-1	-	CASSRPGTGGFNEQFF	TGTGCCAGCAGCCGACCCGGGACAGGGGGATTCAATGAGCAGTTCTTC
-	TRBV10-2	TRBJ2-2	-	CASRPGSNTGELFF	TGCGCCAGCCGCCCAGGGTCGAACACCGGGGAGCTGTTTTTT
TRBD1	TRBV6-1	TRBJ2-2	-	CASSEQTGGNTGELFF	TGTGCCAGCAGTGAGCAGACAGGGGGGAACACCGGGGAGCTGTTTTTT
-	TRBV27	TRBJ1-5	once	CASSLSSNQPQHF	TGTGCCAGCAGTTTAAGTAGCAATCAGCCCCAGCATTTT
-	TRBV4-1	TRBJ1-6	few	CASSPGLNNSPLHF	TGCGCCAGCAGCCCGGGACTTAATAATTCACCCCTCCACTTT
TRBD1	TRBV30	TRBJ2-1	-	CAWSNTGVEQFF	TGTGCCTGGAGTAATACAGGGGTTGAGCAGTTCTTC
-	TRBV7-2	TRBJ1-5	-	CASSTQGGSNQPQHF	TGTGCCAGCAGTACTCAGGGAGGCAGCAATCAGCCCCAGCATTTT
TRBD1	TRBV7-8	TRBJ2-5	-	CASSSGGWGQSFQETQYF	TGTGCCAGCAGCTCAGGGGGATGGGGCCAATCATTTCAAGAGACCCAGTACTTC
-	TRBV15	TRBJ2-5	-	CATSSGEETQYF	TGTGCCACCAGCAGCGGGGAAGAGACCCAGTACTTC
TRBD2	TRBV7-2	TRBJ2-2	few	CASSIAGPNTGELFF	TGTGCCAGCAGCATAGCGGGGCCGAACACCGGGGAGCTGTTTTTT